The T cell receptor beta chain described here comes from a study of cytomegalovirus exposure and HLA in healthy donors. Trimming took 5 bases from V and 6 from J; bases not matched to a gene: 8. This CDR3 is 14 amino acids long. Germline CDR1 MNHEY, CDR2 SVGAGI. PCR used 60 Vbeta primers and 13 Jbeta primers. Sequenced by immunoSEQ multiplex PCR; TCRdb stores in-frame clones only, minus some. In the table there are roughly 200,000 clones, around 88% of which are singletons. This sequence joins TRBV6-5 and TRBJ1-1; TRBD1 aligns across 8 bases. The sequence derives from a woman aged 25 to 39 in good health and CMV-seronegative. The sample taken for sequencing was PBMCs. The CDR3 DNA follows: TGTGCCAGCAGTATTCAGGGGGCAAGGGCTGAAGCTTTCTTT. It codes for CASSIQGARAEAFF.